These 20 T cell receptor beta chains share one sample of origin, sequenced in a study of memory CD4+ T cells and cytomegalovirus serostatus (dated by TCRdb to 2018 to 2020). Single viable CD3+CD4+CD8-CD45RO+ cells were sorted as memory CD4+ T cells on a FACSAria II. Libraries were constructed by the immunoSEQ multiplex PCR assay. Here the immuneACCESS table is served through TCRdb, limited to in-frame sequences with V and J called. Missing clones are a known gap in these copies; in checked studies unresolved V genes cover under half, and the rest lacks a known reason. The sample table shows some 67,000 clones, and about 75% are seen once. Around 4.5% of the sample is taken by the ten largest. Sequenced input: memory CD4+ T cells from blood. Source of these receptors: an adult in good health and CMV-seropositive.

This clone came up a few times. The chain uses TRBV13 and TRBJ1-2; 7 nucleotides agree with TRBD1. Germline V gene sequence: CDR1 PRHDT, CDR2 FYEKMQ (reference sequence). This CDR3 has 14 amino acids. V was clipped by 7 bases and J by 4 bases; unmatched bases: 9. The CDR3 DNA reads TGTGCCAGCACTCAGGGGGACAGAACCTATGGCTACACCTTC. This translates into CASTQGDRTYGYTF. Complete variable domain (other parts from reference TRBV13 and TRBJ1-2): AAGVIQSPRHLIKEKRETATLKCYPIPRHDTVYWYQQGPGQDPQFLISFYEKMQSDKGSIPDRFSAQQFSDYHSELNMSSLELGDSALYFCASTQGDRTYGYTFGSGTRLTVV.

The CDR3 nucleotides read TGTGCCAGCAGTCCCGGGGGGGGCGGCTATAATTCACCCCTCCACTTT. Protein: CASSPGGGGYNSPLHF. The rearrangement uses TRBV28 and TRBJ1-6, with a possible D match to TRBD1 (6 bases). Germline V gene sequence: CDR1 MDHEN, CDR2 SYDVKM. This CDR3 spans 16 amino acids. V lost 5 bases and J lost 3, with 14 bases in between. The entire variable domain, with the rest obtained from reference TRBV28 and TRBJ1-6, is as follows: DVKVTQSSRYLVKRTGEKVFLECVQDMDHENMFWYRQDPGLGLRLIYFSYDVKMKEKGDIPEGYSVSREKKERFSLILESASTNQTSMYLCASSPGGGGYNSPLHFGNGTRLTVT.

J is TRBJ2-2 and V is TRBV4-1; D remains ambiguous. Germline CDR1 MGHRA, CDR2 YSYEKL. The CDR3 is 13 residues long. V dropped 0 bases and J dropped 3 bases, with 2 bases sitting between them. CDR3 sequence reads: CASSQDYTGELFF. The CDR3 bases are TGCGCCAGCAGCCAAGATTACACCGGGGAGCTGTTTTTT.

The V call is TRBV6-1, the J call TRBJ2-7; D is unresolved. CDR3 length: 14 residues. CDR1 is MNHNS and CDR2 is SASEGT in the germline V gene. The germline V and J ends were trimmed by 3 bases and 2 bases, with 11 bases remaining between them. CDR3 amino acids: CASSEAGWTYEQYF. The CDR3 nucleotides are TGTGCCAGCAGTGAGGCCGGGTGGACCTACGAGCAGTACTTC.

The CDR3 bases are TGTGCCAGCAGCCACCGGGACAGGGGGCGAGAGACCCAGTACTTC. Encoded protein: CASSHRDRGRETQYF. The chain links TRBV7-9 to TRBJ2-5; 12 nucleotides line up with TRBD1. The CDR3 is 15 residues long. Germline lookup yields CDR1 SEHNR and CDR2 FQNEAQ (reference sequence). Trimming cost V 5 bases and J 4 bases; bases outside gene matches: 5.

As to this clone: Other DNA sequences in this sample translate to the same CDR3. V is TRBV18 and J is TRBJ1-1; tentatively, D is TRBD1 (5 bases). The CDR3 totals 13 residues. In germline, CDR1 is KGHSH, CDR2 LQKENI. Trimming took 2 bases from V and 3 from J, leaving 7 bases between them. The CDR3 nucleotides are TGTGCCAGCTCACCATTACAGGACACTGAAGCTTTCTTT. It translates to CASSPLQDTEAFF. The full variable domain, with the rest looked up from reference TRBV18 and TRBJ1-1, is NAGVMQNPRHLVRRRGQEARLRCSPMKGHSHVYWYRQLPEEGLKFMVYLQKENIIDESGMPKERFSAEFPKEGPSILRIQQVVRGDSAAYFCASSPLQDTEAFFGQGTRLTVV.

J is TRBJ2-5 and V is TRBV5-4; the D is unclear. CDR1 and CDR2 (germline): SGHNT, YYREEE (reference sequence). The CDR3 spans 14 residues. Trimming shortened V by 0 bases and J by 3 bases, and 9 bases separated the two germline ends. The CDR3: CASSLGGYKETQYF. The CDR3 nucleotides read TGTGCCAGCAGCTTGGGGGGATATAAAGAGACCCAGTACTTC.

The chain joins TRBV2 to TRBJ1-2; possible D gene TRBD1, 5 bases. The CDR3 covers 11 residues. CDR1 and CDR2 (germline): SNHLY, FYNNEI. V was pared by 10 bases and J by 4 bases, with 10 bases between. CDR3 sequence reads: CANWGFYGYTF. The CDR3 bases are TGTGCCAATTGGGGGTTCTATGGCTACACCTTC.

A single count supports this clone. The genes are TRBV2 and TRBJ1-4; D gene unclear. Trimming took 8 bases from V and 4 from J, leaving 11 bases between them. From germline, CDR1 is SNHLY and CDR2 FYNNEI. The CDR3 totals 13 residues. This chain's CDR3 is CASAGPLNEKLFF. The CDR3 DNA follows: TGTGCCAGCGCGGGCCCGCTTAATGAAAAACTGTTTTTT.

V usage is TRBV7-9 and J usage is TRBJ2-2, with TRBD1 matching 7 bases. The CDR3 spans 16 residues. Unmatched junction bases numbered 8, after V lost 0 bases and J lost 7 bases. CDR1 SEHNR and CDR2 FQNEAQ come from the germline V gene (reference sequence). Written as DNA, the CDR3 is TGTGCCAGCAGCTTAGCCTGGCAGGGGGACCACGGGGAGCTGTTTTTT. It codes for CASSLAWQGDHGELFF.

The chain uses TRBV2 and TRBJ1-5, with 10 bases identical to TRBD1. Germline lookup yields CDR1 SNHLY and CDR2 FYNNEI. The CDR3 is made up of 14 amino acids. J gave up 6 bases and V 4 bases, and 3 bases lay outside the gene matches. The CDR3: CASSGQGAGQPQHF. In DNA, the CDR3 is TGTGCCAGCAGTGGACAGGGGGCCGGTCAGCCCCAGCATTTT.

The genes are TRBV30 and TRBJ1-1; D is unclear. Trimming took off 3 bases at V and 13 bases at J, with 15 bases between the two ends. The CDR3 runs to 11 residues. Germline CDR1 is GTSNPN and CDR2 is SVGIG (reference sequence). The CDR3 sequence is CAWREDGGGFF. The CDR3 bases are TGTGCCTGGAGGGAGGACGGAGGAGGTTTCTTT.

CDR3 nucleotides: TGCGCCAGCAGCCGAACGCCTGGTAGGGAGAACACTGAAGCTTTCTTT. Translated, it gives CASSRTPGRENTEAFF. The V and J genes are TRBV4-1 and TRBJ1-1; D is unresolved. The CDR3 is made up of 16 amino acids. Trimming stripped 4 bases from V and 1 base from J, with 16 bases between. In germline, CDR1 is MGHRA, CDR2 YSYEKL.

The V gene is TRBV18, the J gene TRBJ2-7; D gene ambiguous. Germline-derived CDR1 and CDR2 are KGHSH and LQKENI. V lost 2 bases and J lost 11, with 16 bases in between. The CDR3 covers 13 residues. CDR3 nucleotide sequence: TGTGCCAGCTCACCAGCGGAGTATGATCCGAAGTACTTC. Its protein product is CASSPAEYDPKYF. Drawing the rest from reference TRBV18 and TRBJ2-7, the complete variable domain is NAGVMQNPRHLVRRRGQEARLRCSPMKGHSHVYWYRQLPEEGLKFMVYLQKENIIDESGMPKERFSAEFPKEGPSILRIQQVVRGDSAAYFCASSPAEYDPKYFGPGTRLTVT.

The CDR3 loop reads CAISAPGQSYGYTF. For the CDR3, the DNA is TGTGCCATCAGTGCCCCGGGACAGTCCTATGGCTACACCTTC. The chain is built from TRBV10-3 and TRBJ1-2; TRBD1 matches at 7 bases. The CDR3 spans 14 residues. The germline V gene encodes CDR1 ENHRY and CDR2 SYGVKD. Trimming removed 4 bases from V and 4 bases from J; junction bases left unmatched: 6.

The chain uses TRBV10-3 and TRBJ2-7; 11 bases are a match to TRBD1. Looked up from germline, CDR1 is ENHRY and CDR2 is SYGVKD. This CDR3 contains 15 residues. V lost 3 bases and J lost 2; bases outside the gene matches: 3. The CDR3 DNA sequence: TGTGCCATCAGTGAACCGGGACAGGGGGCCTACGAGCAGTACTTC. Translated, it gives CAISEPGQGAYEQYF.

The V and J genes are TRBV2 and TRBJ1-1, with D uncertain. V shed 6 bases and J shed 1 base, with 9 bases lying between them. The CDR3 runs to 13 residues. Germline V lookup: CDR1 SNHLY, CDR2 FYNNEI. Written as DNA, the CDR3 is TGTGCCAGCAGGGGTCAAGGGAACACTGAAGCTTTCTTT. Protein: CASRGQGNTEAFF.

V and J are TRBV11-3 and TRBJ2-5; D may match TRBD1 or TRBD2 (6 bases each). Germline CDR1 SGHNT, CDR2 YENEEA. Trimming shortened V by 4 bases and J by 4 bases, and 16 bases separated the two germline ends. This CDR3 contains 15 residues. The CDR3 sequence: CASSSGIGGGETQYF. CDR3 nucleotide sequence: TGTGCCAGCAGCTCAGGTATAGGGGGAGGAGAGACCCAGTACTTC.

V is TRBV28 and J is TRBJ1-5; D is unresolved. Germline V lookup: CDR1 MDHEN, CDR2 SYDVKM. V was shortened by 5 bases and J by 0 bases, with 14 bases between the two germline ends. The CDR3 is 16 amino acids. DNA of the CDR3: TGTGCCAGCAGTCCATTGTCAGACTATAGCAATCAGCCCCAGCATTTT. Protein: CASSPLSDYSNQPQHF.

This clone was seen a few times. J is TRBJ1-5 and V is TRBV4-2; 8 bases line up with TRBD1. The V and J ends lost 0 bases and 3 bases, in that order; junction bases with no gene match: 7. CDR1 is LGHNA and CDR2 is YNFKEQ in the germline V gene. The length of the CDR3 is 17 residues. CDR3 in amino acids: CASSQEPQGAYNQPQHF. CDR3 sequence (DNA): TGTGCCAGCAGCCAAGAACCGCAGGGGGCCTACAATCAGCCCCAGCATTTT.